The present TCR beta chain was sequenced within a study of blood T cells in healthy people across ages. Study summary: Capture by template switching was about one barcoded beta molecule per two T cells.

As for this clonotype: Its antigen is currently unknown.

Then a second PCR, running roughly 7 to 12 cycles, was carried out with a sample-barcoded 5' primer and a J-beta primer mix. TCRdb re-called the 5' RACE reads with MiXCR, one entry per CDR3 protein. The sample records 1.5 million to 2 million distinct CDR3 sequences, roughly 52% being singletons. Findings and limits, study-wide: Roughly linearly, TCR beta diversity per million T cells fell as age increased.

Every donor contributed roughly 11 milliliters of peripheral blood by blood draw. Sequenced sample: blood. This clonotype was sampled from a woman between 40 and 55 years old in good health.

CDR3 region: CASTGRGGRDEQYF. CDR3 nucleotides: TGTGCCAGCACCGGTCGGGGGGGAAGGGACGAGCAGTACTTC. The chain links TRBV12-3 or TRBV12-4 to TRBJ2-4; 8 bases fit TRBD2. The J call may be faulty, since TRBJ2-7 better matches the DNA end. This CDR3 region has 14 residues.